This TCR beta chain derives from a study of blood T cell repertoires in COVID-19. About the research overall: Sites in the United States, Italy and Spain provided acute and convalescent COVID-19 samples. T cells, B-cell-depleted T cells, or PBMCs provided the cDNA or gDNA that served as material.

How the authors handled the data: Reference gene primer amplification gave nucleated cell count estimates. Repertoires were generated with immunoSEQ multiplex PCR, while TCRdb's copy carries only in-frame clones and drops some. V, J and clone size reflect that table, while D and trimming were determined from the DNA. The table records over 150,000 clones, more than 70% of them present only once. Trimming pared 0 bases from V and 12 bases from J, leaving 12 bases between. Germline assignment: CDR1 MGHRA and CDR2 YSYEKL. There are 14 residues in the CDR3. The chain joins TRBV4-1 to TRBJ1-6; tentative D call: TRBD1 (5 bases). This receptor was obtained from a man aged 18-30 years with active or convalescent COVID-19. The sequencing sample was made of peripheral blood. CDR3 region: CASSQDWSGGPLHF. In DNA form, the CDR3 reads TGCGCCAGCAGCCAAGATTGGTCGGGGGGACCCCTCCACTTT.